The text below deals with one T cell receptor beta chain. Its antigen remains unidentified. The ends were cut back, 6 bases at V and 0 bases at J, with 18 bases in the middle. CDR1 and CDR2 (germline): GTSNPN, SVGIG (reference sequence). This CDR3 spans 16 amino acids. The data were taken from a study of cytomegalovirus exposure and HLA in healthy donors. Whole-study results and caveats: CMV serostatus alone was available as immune exposure information. Follow-up analysis later connected one missense variant in DCLRE1C with trimming of TCR beta V- and J-genes. Presence/absence analyses took donor sequencing depth as roughly uniform. Associated with HLA alleles at 0.05 false discovery rate in a later analysis were around 17,000 TCR beta sequences.

Vbeta (60) and Jbeta (13) primers were used in the PCR. Profiling relied on immunoSEQ multiplex PCR, and the TCRdb table lists in-frame clones only, not all of them. The data hold fewer than 150,000 clones, with more than 80% observed a single time. The source material was PBMCs. This sequence was found in a woman aged 25-40 years in good health and CMV-seropositive. This chain links TRBV30 with TRBJ1-5, with D possibly TRBD1 on 5 matching bases. The CDR3 DNA is TGTGCCTGTTCGGGACTTGAGCCTTATAGCAATCAGCCCCAGCATTTT. Translating gives CACSGLEPYSNQPQHF.